These 20 T cell receptor beta chains were all obtained from the same sample, sequenced in a study of blood T cell repertoires in COVID-19. Sequenced by immunoSEQ multiplex PCR; TCRdb stores in-frame clones only, minus some. The table shows approximately 100,000 clones, with almost 95% occurring only once. The source material was peripheral blood. The origin of the receptors is a man aged 45-65 years with active COVID-19.

The chain has TRBV6-1 and TRBJ2-2, with 10 bases fitting TRBD2. CDR3 length equals 17 residues. J gave up 0 bases and V 3 bases, and 4 bases lay outside the gene matches. CDR1 is MNHNS, CDR2 SASEGT, per germline. The CDR3 spells CASSEVLAGANTGELFF. DNA of the CDR3: TGTGCCAGCAGTGAGGTTCTAGCGGGAGCGAACACCGGGGAGCTGTTTTTT.

This clone was found once. The gene calls are TRBV5-5 and TRBJ1-3; D might be TRBD1 (5 bases). Germline values: CDR1 SGHKS, CDR2 YYEKEE (reference sequence). The V end lost 1 base, the J end lost 0 bases, and 8 bases lay between the germline ends. The CDR3 is 15 residues long. This CDR3 reads CASSLSGGSGNTIYF. The CDR3, as DNA: TGTGCCAGCAGCTTGTCCGGGGGCTCTGGAAACACCATATATTTT.

CDR3 in amino acids: CASSQKLGQTYEQYF. CDR3 coding DNA: TGTGCCAGCAGCCAAAAACTAGGACAGACCTACGAGCAGTACTTC. The genes are TRBV3-1 (or the pseudogene TRBV3-2) and TRBJ2-7; the D gene is possibly TRBD1 (6 bases). V lost 2 bases to trimming and J lost 2 bases, with 13 bases between them. Germline V CDR1 and CDR2: LGHDT, YNNKEL (reference sequence). The CDR3 loop spans 15 amino acids.

This rearrangement joins TRBV14 to TRBJ2-3, with D possibly matching TRBD2 (5 bases). Germline lookup yields CDR1 SGHDN and CDR2 FVKESK. This CDR3 region has 14 residues. Between the trimmed V and J ends, which lost 4 bases and 7 bases, there was a span of 15 bases. The CDR3 here is CASSLLRLDYTQYF. CDR3 DNA sequence: TGTGCCAGCAGCCTCCTAAGACTGGACTATACGCAGTATTTT.

This clone came up once. The CDR3 reads CASSLESGLGEQFF. DNA of the CDR3: TGTGCCAGCAGCTTGGAGTCAGGGTTGGGTGAGCAGTTCTTC. The rearrangement links TRBV5-4 to TRBJ2-1; D possibly corresponds to TRBD1 (5 bases). There are 14 residues in the CDR3. V was shortened by 0 bases and J by 9 bases, with 13 bases between the two germline ends. The germline CDR1 and CDR2 sequences are SGHNT and YYREEE (reference sequence).

The chain combines TRBV7-2 with TRBJ1-6; 9 bases are a match to TRBD1. CDR1 SGHTA and CDR2 FQGNSA come from the germline V gene. The CDR3 extends over 15 amino acids. The ends lost 7 bases at V and 3 bases at J; junction bases unmatched: 4. CDR3: CASNRGPRYNSPLHF. CDR3 in DNA: TGTGCCAGCAACAGGGGGCCCCGCTATAATTCACCCCTCCACTTT.

V is TRBV10-3 and J is TRBJ2-7; perhaps TRBD1 as D (6 bases). Germline lookup yields CDR1 ENHRY and CDR2 SYGVKD. The length of the CDR3 is 13 residues. Trimming pared 11 bases from V and 1 base from J, leaving 15 bases between. The CDR3 region has the DNA TGTGCCTTCAAAACGGACAGTTCCTACGAGCAGTACTTC. This encodes CAFKTDSSYEQYF.

The chain links TRBV24-1 to TRBJ1-2; D not certain. Trimming stripped 4 bases from V and 4 bases from J, with 12 bases between. Germline V gene lookup returns CDR1 KGHDR and CDR2 SFDVKD. CDR3 length: 14 amino acids. In DNA form, the CDR3 reads TGTGCCACCAGTGAATCTTCGACTGCCTATGGCTACACCTTC. It specifies CATSESSTAYGYTF.

J is TRBJ1-3 and V is TRBV4-1; weak D call: TRBD1 (5 bases). The V end was cut by 0 bases, the J end by 3 bases, with 12 bases between. Germline V gene sequence: CDR1 MGHRA, CDR2 YSYEKL. The CDR3 has 16 amino acids. The CDR3 is CASSQDSREGGNTIYF. The CDR3 DNA is TGCGCCAGCAGCCAAGATAGCAGGGAAGGTGGAAACACCATATATTTT.

The chain couples TRBV5-1 to TRBJ2-7; TRBD1 matches at 7 bases. V shed 3 bases, J shed 0 bases, and the junction held 9 bases outside the gene matches. The germline V gene has CDR1 SGHRS and CDR2 YFSETQ. The CDR3 sequence is 16 residues long. CDR3 residues: CASSSSTGPLSYEQYF. The DNA of the CDR3 is TGCGCCAGCAGCTCTTCGACAGGGCCCCTCTCCTACGAGCAGTACTTC.

This rearrangement joins TRBV3-1 (or the pseudogene TRBV3-2) to TRBJ2-7, with D perhaps matching TRBD2 (5 bases). Germline V gene sequence: CDR1 LGHDT, CDR2 YNNKEL (reference sequence). V gave up 7 bases and J gave up 2 bases, with 15 bases separating them. The CDR3 totals 14 residues. The CDR3 sequence: CASNLAGLPYEQYF. The CDR3, as DNA: TGTGCCAGCAACCTAGCCGGGTTACCCTACGAGCAGTACTTC.

V gene TRBV2 combines with J gene TRBJ1-2, with D uncertain. Germline values: CDR1 SNHLY, CDR2 FYNNEI. The V end lost 4 bases, the J end lost 8 bases, and 14 bases lay between the germline ends. The CDR3 spans 13 residues. CDR3 residues: CASSVGTELGYTF. CDR3 DNA sequence: TGTGCCAGCAGTGTGGGTACAGAGCTGGGCTACACCTTC.

V and J are TRBV5-1 and TRBJ1-3; D remains unclear. CDR3 length: 15 residues. V was shortened by 0 bases and J by 0 bases, with 7 bases between the two germline ends. The germline gives CDR1 SGHRS, CDR2 YFSETQ. The CDR3 nucleotides read TGCGCCAGCAGCTTGGCGGGGAGCTCTGGAAACACCATATATTTT. Translated: CASSLAGSSGNTIYF. Full variable domain (outside the CDR3, taken from reference TRBV5-1 and TRBJ1-3): KAGVTQTPRYLIKTRGQQVTLSCSPISGHRSVSWYQQTPGQGLQFLFEYFSETQRNKGNFPGRFSGRQFSNSRSEMNVSTLELGDSALYLCASSLAGSSGNTIYFGEGSWLTVV.

V gene TRBV6-1 combines with J gene TRBJ1-4; D gene uncertain. The germline V and J ends were trimmed by 0 bases and 3 bases, with 11 bases remaining between them. Germline assignment: CDR1 MNHNS and CDR2 SASEGT. The CDR3 has 16 amino acids. The CDR3 loop reads CASSEALEQANEKLFF. The CDR3 nucleotides read TGTGCCAGCAGTGAAGCGCTTGAGCAGGCTAATGAAAAACTGTTTTTT.

This chain connects TRBV18 to TRBJ2-3; D is perhaps TRBD1 (6 bases). There are 16 residues in the CDR3. Trimming took 6 bases from V and 1 from J, leaving 17 bases between them. Germline V gene lookup returns CDR1 KGHSH and CDR2 LQKENI. CDR3 coding DNA: TGTGCCAGCTCTGATACAACAGGGAGAGGCACAGATACGCAGTATTTT. Protein product: CASSDTTGRGTDTQYF.

The count of this clone is one. This chain joins TRBV29-1 and TRBJ2-1, with D maybe TRBD1 (5 bases). Germline V gene sequence: CDR1 SQVTM, CDR2 ANQGSEA. The length of the CDR3 is 12 residues. Trimming shortened V by 4 bases and J by 5 bases, and 9 bases separated the two germline ends. The CDR3, as DNA: TGCAGCGTTGTTCCAGGGAACAATGAGCAGTTCTTC. This gives the protein CSVVPGNNEQFF.

Only one count was recorded for this clone. The genes are TRBV15 and TRBJ1-1; D possibly corresponds to TRBD1 (5 bases). The CDR3 has 12 amino acids. Deletions cut 6 bases from V and 6 bases from J, with 11 bases between. Germline V gene data show CDR1 as LNHNV and CDR2 as YYDKDF (reference sequence). CDR3 loop: CATRGQGPEAFF. CDR3 DNA sequence: TGTGCCACCAGAGGTCAGGGTCCTGAAGCTTTCTTT.

On this clone itself: Other DNA variants within this sample encode the same CDR3. This chain links TRBV7-2 with TRBJ2-7; no definite D call. V was shortened by 5 bases and J by 4 bases, with 9 bases between the two germline ends. This CDR3 is 12 amino acids long. Germline values: CDR1 SGHTA, CDR2 FQGNSA. CDR3 protein: CASSLNSYEQYF. The CDR3 DNA reads as TGTGCCAGCAGCCTCAACTCTTACGAGCAGTACTTC.

The chain combines TRBV27 with TRBJ1-1, with a possible D match to TRBD1 (6 bases). V shed 5 bases and J shed 3 bases, with 13 bases lying between them. The CDR3 runs to 14 residues. Germline CDR1 reads MNHEY; CDR2 reads SMNVEV (reference sequence). This chain's CDR3 is CASSPTQGHTEAFF. CDR3 in DNA: TGTGCCAGCAGTCCCACCCAGGGGCACACTGAAGCTTTCTTT.

The chain is built from TRBV6-6 and TRBJ1-2; TRBD1 matches 9 bases. Per the germline V gene, CDR1 is MNHNY and CDR2 is SVGAGI (reference sequence). Trimming cost V 6 bases and J 5 bases; bases outside gene matches: 10. CDR3 length: 15 residues. The CDR3 nucleotides read TGTGCCAGCAGCGACCTCAGGACAGGGGAATATGGCTACACCTTC. Encoded protein: CASSDLRTGEYGYTF.